The present T cell receptor (beta chain) was sequenced within a study of T cell responses to AZD1222 COVID-19 vaccine. Findings of the study overall: Seropositive at baseline were only a handful of AZD1222 recipients. Repertoires were collected only later (after the peak T cell response had occurred).

V was cut by 1 base and J by 1 base, with 14 bases left in between. Germline CDR1 SGHTA, CDR2 FQGNSA. This CDR3 is 17 amino acids long. This table comes from immunoSEQ multiplex PCR, and its TCRdb copy is limited to in-frame clones, with some not included. The sample includes some 180,000 clones, just under 90% of them seen just once. On this clone itself: The antigen remains undetermined.

This TCR derives from an adult in good health. The chain joins TRBV7-2 to TRBJ1-5; the D is unclear. Sequencing was performed on peripheral blood, taken on day 0 of AZD1222 vaccination. The CDR3 region has the DNA TGTGCCAGCAGCTTAGTGGGCAGAGAGGCCAGCAATCAGCCCCAGCATTTT. It yields the protein CASSLVGREASNQPQHF.